The 21 T cell receptor beta chains below all came from one sample that was sequenced in a study of shared clonotypes between healthy human individuals. Some clones are missing from TCRdb's copy, which holds only in-frame ones; the method was immunoSEQ multiplex PCR. The data hold about 2 million clones, with 85% to 95% observed a single time. The source material was naive CD4+ T cells sorted from blood. The subset here: CD45RA+ positively selected. Every receptor here comes from a man aged 18 to 29 in good health.

The chain carries TRBV6-1 and TRBJ1-6; no definite D call. This CDR3 region has 15 residues. V was trimmed by 6 bases and J by 5 bases, leaving 14 bases between them. From germline, CDR1 is MNHNS and CDR2 SASEGT. Here the CDR3 DNA reads TGTGCCAGCAGCACCACCTCCAGCAATAATTCACCCCTCCACTTT. It translates to CASSTTSSNNSPLHF.

V is TRBV18 and J is TRBJ2-7; TRBD2 agrees at 8 bases. Looked up from germline, CDR1 is KGHSH and CDR2 is LQKENI. The CDR3 consists of 14 residues. The ends lost 6 bases at V and 5 bases at J; junction bases unmatched: 9. Written as DNA, the CDR3 is TGTGCCAGCTCTGCGGGACTAGGATTCAACGAGCAGTACTTC. Protein sequence: CASSAGLGFNEQYF.

The chain couples TRBV5-1 to TRBJ2-3; perhaps TRBD1 as D (5 bases). Trimming left V 3 bases short and J 2 bases short, with 25 bases between. The CDR3 covers 19 residues. Germline-derived CDR1 and CDR2 are SGHRS and YFSETQ. Here the CDR3 reads CASSSGRDRFYPITDTQYF. The CDR3 coding sequence is TGCGCCAGCAGCTCGGGCCGTGACAGATTTTACCCGATCACAGATACGCAGTATTTT.

The chain carries TRBV7-9 and TRBJ2-7, with 7 bases aligning to TRBD1. Unmatched junction bases numbered 4, after V lost 2 bases and J lost 3 bases. This CDR3 is 14 amino acids long. Germline loops: CDR1 SEHNR, CDR2 FQNEAQ (reference sequence). The CDR3 spells CASSLPGQIYEQYF. In nucleotides, the CDR3 is TGTGCCAGCAGCTTACCGGGACAGATCTACGAGCAGTACTTC.

This chain joins TRBV14 and TRBJ2-7; no reliable D call. Trimming removed 0 bases from V and 5 bases from J, with 17 bases in between. This CDR3 is 16 amino acids long. Germline V CDR1 and CDR2: SGHDN, FVKESK. As DNA, the CDR3 is TGTGCCAGCAGCCAAGATTTTGGTCCCCTGGGGAACGAGCAGTACTTC. Amino acid sequence: CASSQDFGPLGNEQYF.

The CDR3 DNA sequence: TGTGCCAGCAGCTTACTCCCTATGGACTCTGGAAACACCATATATTTT. Its translation: CASSLLPMDSGNTIYF. The chain employs TRBV7-2 and TRBJ1-3, with no clear D. Germline V gives CDR1 SGHTA, CDR2 FQGNSA. The V and J ends lost 2 bases and 0 bases respectively, with 11 bases between them. This CDR3 region has 16 residues.

The chain uses TRBV4-1 and TRBJ1-5; maybe TRBD1 (5 bases). The V end was cut by 1 base, the J end by 7 bases, with 17 bases between. The CDR3 has 16 residues. Germline-derived CDR1 and CDR2 are MGHRA and YSYEKL. CDR3 sequence: CASSQGGDRYGQPQHF. The CDR3 DNA is TGCGCCAGCAGCCAAGGAGGAGACAGATATGGACAGCCCCAGCATTTT.

This chain uses TRBV7-9 with TRBJ2-5; D remains unclear. The V gene's germline CDR1 is SEHNR and CDR2 FQNEAQ (reference sequence). V lost 0 bases and J 3 bases, leaving 8 bases between the germline ends. The CDR3 runs 14 residues. The CDR3 region has the DNA TGTGCCAGCAGCTTAGCCTTAACCGAAGAGACCCAGTACTTC. Encoded protein: CASSLALTEETQYF.

This chain connects TRBV10-1 to TRBJ2-5; D unclear. Germline lookup yields CDR1 WNHNN and CDR2 SYGVQD (reference sequence). The CDR3 extends over 15 amino acids. Trimming left V 7 bases short and J 2 bases short, with 17 bases between. The CDR3 here is CASIYPGNTQETQYF. Written as DNA, the CDR3 is TGCGCCAGCATTTACCCGGGCAACACACAAGAGACCCAGTACTTC.

This clone was picked up one time. The chain carries TRBV9 and TRBJ2-7; the D is unclear. This CDR3 is 15 amino acids long. Trimming took 4 bases from V and 3 from J, leaving 17 bases between them. Germline V gives CDR1 SGDLS, CDR2 YYNGEE. The CDR3 bases are TGTGCCAGCAGCCCAAACGTGGAGACGGACTACGAGCAGTACTTC. Its translation: CASSPNVETDYEQYF.

This clone was counted once. The V gene is TRBV28, the J gene TRBJ1-4, with D unresolved. Trimming took 4 bases from V and 3 from J, leaving 12 bases between them. The germline CDR1 and CDR2 sequences are MDHEN and SYDVKM. The CDR3 sequence is 15 residues long. Written as DNA, the CDR3 is TGTGCCAGCAGTTCACCAAAGTTCGCTAATGAAAAACTGTTTTTT. Protein: CASSSPKFANEKLFF.

The chain employs TRBV2 and TRBJ1-2; 7 bases are shared with TRBD1. Germline V CDR1 and CDR2: SNHLY, FYNNEI. The CDR3 covers 14 residues. With 7 bases clipped from V and 7 bases from J, the junction kept 12 bases outside the gene matches. For the CDR3, the DNA is TGTGCCAGCAACCCAGGGGGAGCCGGGGTTGGCTACACCTTC. Protein sequence: CASNPGGAGVGYTF.

On this clone itself: With a much larger clone just one base away, this may be a read error. V gene TRBV7-8 combines with J gene TRBJ1-1, with a tentative D call TRBD1 (6 bases). Germline values: CDR1 SGHVS, CDR2 FQNEAQ. V lost 2 bases, J lost 1 base, and 8 bases lay in between. The CDR3 has 14 residues. CDR3 loop: CASSLWTENTEAFF. For the CDR3, the DNA is TGTGCCAGCAGCTTATGGACAGAGAACACTGAAGCTTTCTTT.

V usage is TRBV5-6 and J usage is TRBJ2-3; 9 bases map to TRBD2. The CDR3 sequence is 17 residues long. Unmatched junction bases numbered 13, after V lost 4 bases and J lost 4 bases. Germline values: CDR1 SGHDT, CDR2 YYEEEE. The CDR3 DNA reads as TGTGCCAGCAGCGCGGGTAGCGGGAGAGTCAAAGCAGATACGCAGTATTTT. Its protein product is CASSAGSGRVKADTQYF.

The chain uses TRBV2 and TRBJ1-5; D uncertain. V was trimmed by 4 bases and J by 2 bases, leaving 9 bases between them. Germline V lookup: CDR1 SNHLY, CDR2 FYNNEI. This CDR3 region has 14 residues. This CDR3 reads CASSGGKGNQPQHF. Written as DNA, the CDR3 is TGTGCCAGCAGTGGAGGGAAGGGCAATCAGCCCCAGCATTTT.

The gene calls are TRBV7-2 and TRBJ2-2, with a weak D call TRBD2 (5 bases). The V end lost 2 bases, the J end lost 6 bases, and 13 bases lay between the germline ends. Germline assignment: CDR1 SGHTA and CDR2 FQGNSA. The CDR3 runs 15 residues. The CDR3 spells CASSLPGFRSGELFF. CDR3 DNA: TGTGCCAGCAGCTTACCGGGGTTTCGGTCCGGGGAGCTGTTTTTT.

As for this clone: The sample carries other DNA sequences with the same CDR3. This sequence joins TRBV5-1 and TRBJ2-5, with 7 bases identical to TRBD1. V was pared by 0 bases and J by 3 bases, with 2 bases of the junction left unmatched. The CDR3 spans 14 residues. CDR1 and CDR2 (germline): SGHRS, YFSETQ. CDR3 nucleotides: TGCGCCAGCAGCTTGGCCGGGACAGAAGAGACCCAGTACTTC. Its translation: CASSLAGTEETQYF.

CDR3 sequence: CASSFLDRYNSPLHF. The CDR3 nucleotides are TGTGCCAGCAGTTTCTTGGACAGGTATAATTCACCCCTCCACTTT. V and J are TRBV28 and TRBJ1-6, with TRBD1 matching 7 bases. CDR3 length equals 15 residues. Trimming removed 3 bases from V and 4 bases from J; junction bases left unmatched: 3. The germline V gene encodes CDR1 MDHEN and CDR2 SYDVKM.

This clone was seen once. The V and J genes are TRBV6-5 and TRBJ2-7, with D hard to call. The V gene's germline CDR1 is MNHEY and CDR2 SVGAGI. CDR3 length: 15 residues. Between the trimmed V and J ends, which lost 7 bases and 2 bases, there was a span of 18 bases. CDR3 coding DNA: TGTGCCAGCACCTCCCTTGGCCCCTCTACCTACGAGCAGTACTTC. It encodes CASTSLGPSTYEQYF.

The chain recombines TRBV2 with TRBJ2-1, with D possibly being TRBD2 (5 bases). With 6 bases removed from V and 15 bases from J, the gap between germline ends came to 15 bases. Germline loops: CDR1 SNHLY, CDR2 FYNNEI. CDR3 length equals 11 residues. Written as DNA, the CDR3 is TGTGCCAGCAGAGCGGAGGTTCTTTCGTTCTTC. Amino acid sequence: CASRAEVLSFF.

This chain uses TRBV4-3 with TRBJ2-5; D perhaps matches TRBD1 (6 bases). The CDR3 covers 11 residues. CDR1 and CDR2 from the germline V gene are LGHNA and YSLEER. Trimming left V 1 base short and J 14 bases short, with 11 bases between. This chain's CDR3 is CASSQAGRGYF. CDR3 bases: TGCGCCAGCAGCCAAGCCGGCAGGGGTTACTTC.